This entry lists 32 T cell receptor beta chains sequenced from one sample in a study of T-cell reconstitution after alpha-beta-depleted transplantation in children. TCRbeta library preparation incorporated unique molecular identifiers. TCRdb re-derived calls from the PCR reads in MiXCR, one entry per CDR3 protein. The table includes approximately 500,000 distinct CDR3 sequences, approximately 30% detected once. The specimen comprised PBMCs, sampled before TCRalphabeta/CD19-depleted stem cell transplant. The receptors originated from a boy under three years old with Wiskott-Aldrich syndrome, due to receive a stem cell transplant.

This clonotype was counted only a few times. Here the CDR3 reads CSVSGRAVGQYF. The CDR3 DNA is TGCAGCGTGAGCGGGAGGGCCGTAGGGCAGTACTTC. The chain uses TRBV29-1 and TRBJ2-7, with 10 bases matching TRBD2. V shed 6 bases and J 9 bases; nucleotides not matched to a gene: 8. The CDR3 is made up of 12 amino acids. Germline V gene data show CDR1 as SQVTM and CDR2 as ANQGSEA.

The chain carries TRBV27 and TRBJ2-7; perhaps TRBD2 as D (6 bases). The germline V and J ends were trimmed by 5 bases and 5 bases, with 13 bases remaining between them. Germline V gene data show CDR1 as MNHEY and CDR2 as SMNVEV (reference sequence). The CDR3 covers 13 residues. CDR3 loop: CASSPRERDEQYF. The DNA for the CDR3 is TGTGCCAGCAGTCCCCGGGAGAGAGACGAGCAGTACTTC.

The rearrangement uses TRBV20-1 and TRBJ2-1; tentative D call: TRBD2 (6 bases). Germline V lookup: CDR1 DFQATT, CDR2 SNEGSKA (reference sequence). CDR3 length equals 12 residues. Here the CDR3 reads CMVGTLYNEQFF. Here the CDR3 DNA reads TGCATGGTAGGGACTCTCTACAATGAGCAGTTCTTC.

This clonotype occurred a few times. V and J are TRBV4-1 and TRBJ1-4, with D tentatively TRBD1 (5 bases). The CDR3 is 14 amino acids. V lost 7 bases to trimming and J lost 3 bases, with 12 bases between them. Germline CDR1 reads MGHRA; CDR2 reads YSYEKL. Here the CDR3 reads CASTLAGPNEKLFF. The CDR3 nucleotides read TGCGCCAGCACCCTCGCAGGGCCTAATGAAAAACTGTTTTTT.

V usage is TRBV11-2 and J usage is TRBJ2-7; D is possibly TRBD1 (5 bases). CDR3 size: 15 residues. CDR1 and CDR2 from the germline V gene are SGHAT and FQNNGV. V was cut by 1 base and J by 4 bases, with 14 bases left in between. The CDR3 sequence: CASSLGQGRTYEQYF. CDR3 DNA: TGTGCCAGCAGCTTAGGGCAGGGTAGGACGTACGAGCAGTACTTC.

This clonotype has only a few counts. This chain uses TRBV20-1 with TRBJ2-7; 14 bases map to TRBD2. The CDR3 is 19 residues long. From germline, CDR1 is DFQATT and CDR2 SNEGSKA (reference sequence). The V and J ends lost 0 bases and 5 bases, in that order; junction bases with no gene match: 15. Here the CDR3 reads CSAREKSGLAGGFFDEQYF. The DNA of the CDR3 is TGCAGTGCTAGAGAAAAATCCGGACTAGCGGGAGGCTTCTTCGACGAGCAGTACTTC.

This clonotype has only a few counts. The genes are TRBV10-3 and TRBJ1-5, with TRBD1 identical over 8 bases. This CDR3 contains 14 residues. Germline assignment: CDR1 ENHRY and CDR2 SYGVKD. After removal of 5 bases from V and 5 bases from J, the junction contained 5 bases not matched to a gene. CDR3 protein: CAISSDRAYQPQHF. CDR3 bases: TGTGCCATCAGTTCGGACAGGGCTTATCAGCCCCAGCATTTT.

In DNA form, the CDR3 reads TGTGCCAGCAGCCGACGACAGGGACCAATTCAAGAGACCCAGTACTTC. It translates to CASSRRQGPIQETQYF. The chain has TRBV14 and TRBJ2-5; TRBD1 agrees at 7 bases. The ends lost 4 bases at V and 2 bases at J; junction bases unmatched: 10. CDR3 length: 16 residues. Germline values: CDR1 SGHDN, CDR2 FVKESK. Drawing the rest from reference TRBV14 and TRBJ2-5, the complete variable domain is EAGVTQFPSHSVIEKGQTVTLRCDPISGHDNLYWYRRVMGKEIKFLLHFVKESKQDESGMPNNRFLAERTGGTYSTLKVQPAELEDSGVYFCASSRRQGPIQETQYFGPGTRLLVL.

This clonotype has a handful of counts. The chain carries TRBV29-1 and TRBJ2-7; a weak D match, TRBD2 (6 bases). The CDR3 totals 12 residues. Germline assignment: CDR1 SQVTM and CDR2 ANQGSEA. V was trimmed by 1 base and J by 6 bases, leaving 10 bases between them. CDR3 nucleotides: TGCAGCGTTGAAGCTGGGGGGATCGAGCAGTACTTC. Its protein is CSVEAGGIEQYF.

This rearrangement joins TRBV4-2 to TRBJ1-1, with D hard to call. Germline V CDR1 and CDR2: LGHNA, YNFKEQ. V dropped 0 bases and J dropped 11 bases, with 16 bases sitting between them. The CDR3 is 14 residues long. CDR3 region: CASSQELVSLWAFF. The CDR3 DNA reads as TGTGCCAGCAGCCAAGAGTTGGTTAGTCTTTGGGCTTTCTTT.

This clonotype has a handful of counts. The chain recombines TRBV20-1 with TRBJ2-1; D call uncertain. CDR3 length: 14 residues. The germline gives CDR1 DFQATT, CDR2 SNEGSKA (reference sequence). V gave up 0 bases and J gave up 1 base, with 7 bases separating them. DNA for the CDR3: TGCAGTGCTAGAGAAGCCGGATCCTACAATGAGCAGTTCTTC. Its protein is CSAREAGSYNEQFF.

The V gene is TRBV5-5, the J gene TRBJ2-5, with D maybe TRBD1 (6 bases). The germline V and J ends were trimmed by 1 base and 4 bases, with 11 bases remaining between them. Per germline, CDR1 SGHKS and CDR2 YYEKEE (reference sequence). The length of the CDR3 is 14 residues. The CDR3 coding sequence is TGTGCCAGCAGCTTGCCCACAGGGAGAGAGACCCAGTACTTC. Its protein product is CASSLPTGRETQYF.

The chain links TRBV5-1 to TRBJ2-7; D remains ambiguous. The V end was cut by 1 base, the J end by 3 bases, with 8 bases between. The CDR3 sequence is 13 residues long. Germline assignment: CDR1 SGHRS and CDR2 YFSETQ. The CDR3 is CASSLNGFYEQYF. The CDR3 DNA reads TGCGCCAGCAGCTTGAACGGATTCTACGAGCAGTACTTC.

The chain employs TRBV5-1 and TRBJ2-1; TRBD2 agrees at 8 bases. Germline V gene lookup returns CDR1 SGHRS and CDR2 YFSETQ. The CDR3 totals 16 residues. Trimming took 0 bases from V and 4 from J; bases not matched to a gene: 6. CDR3 sequence (DNA): TGCGCCAGCAGCTTGGGAACGGGAGGGACTTACAATGAGCAGTTCTTC. Protein: CASSLGTGGTYNEQFF.

This clonotype was seen a few times. This chain links TRBV3-1 with TRBJ2-7; D ambiguous. Germline lookup yields CDR1 LGHDT and CDR2 YNNKEL (reference sequence). Trimming shortened V by 2 bases and J by 3 bases, and 5 bases separated the two germline ends. The CDR3 spans 12 residues. The CDR3 here is CASSQRYYEQYF. In DNA, the CDR3 is TGTGCCAGCAGCCAACGATACTACGAGCAGTACTTC.

The chain couples TRBV6-5 to TRBJ2-3; D is perhaps TRBD2 (6 bases). Germline V gene sequence: CDR1 MNHEY, CDR2 SVGAGI. This CDR3 is built from 16 residues. V shed 4 bases and J shed 3 bases, with 17 bases lying between them. CDR3 sequence: CASSLGRGRGTDTQYF. DNA for the CDR3: TGTGCCAGCAGTTTGGGGCGGGGACGGGGAACAGATACGCAGTATTTT.

This clonotype appeared a few times. The chain links TRBV6-1 to TRBJ2-2; no firm D call. This CDR3 is 13 amino acids long. With 8 bases removed from V and 1 base from J, the gap between germline ends came to 8 bases. Germline V CDR1 and CDR2: MNHNS, SASEGT. The CDR3 region is CASGQWNTGELFF. In nucleotides, the CDR3 is TGTGCCAGCGGGCAGTGGAACACCGGGGAGCTGTTTTTT.

The chain links TRBV2 to TRBJ1-5; perhaps TRBD1 as D (5 bases). Trimming stripped 0 bases from V and 2 bases from J, with 11 bases between. Germline CDR1 is SNHLY and CDR2 is FYNNEI. The CDR3 covers 16 residues. CDR3 protein: CASSEARDGGNQPQHF. The DNA of the CDR3 is TGTGCCAGCAGTGAAGCGCGGGACGGTGGCAATCAGCCCCAGCATTTT.

This clonotype has a handful of counts. The V call is TRBV5-1, the J call TRBJ2-5; D is possibly TRBD1 or TRBD2 (5 bases each). There are 14 residues in the CDR3. Germline-derived CDR1 and CDR2 are SGHRS and YFSETQ. Trimming stripped 4 bases from V and 1 base from J, with 11 bases between. The CDR3 here is CASSRDGSQETQYF. CDR3 sequence (DNA): TGCGCCAGCAGCCGGGACGGCAGCCAAGAGACCCAGTACTTC.

The chain joins TRBV3-1 to TRBJ2-4; D is ambiguous. Between the trimmed V and J ends, which lost 3 bases and 8 bases, there was a span of 8 bases. Germline CDR1 reads LGHDT; CDR2 reads YNNKEL (reference sequence). The CDR3 runs to 12 residues. The CDR3: CASSHDLHIQYF. The CDR3 DNA is TGTGCCAGCAGCCATGACCTTCACATTCAGTACTTC.

There are a few counts of this clonotype. The J gene is TRBJ2-2, the V gene TRBV5-1; 7 positions match TRBD1. The length of the CDR3 is 15 residues. Germline V gene lookup returns CDR1 SGHRS and CDR2 YFSETQ. The V and J ends lost 3 bases and 6 bases, in that order; junction bases with no gene match: 8. The DNA of the CDR3 is TGCGCCAGCAGCTCATCCGGGACAGAGGCCGGGGAGCTGTTTTTT. It is translated as CASSSSGTEAGELFF.

The chain recombines TRBV12-3 or TRBV12-4 with TRBJ2-3; 9 nucleotides match TRBD2. The CDR3 spans 18 residues. The trim removed 5 bases at V and 0 bases at J, leaving 12 bases unmatched. The CDR3 region is CASSTGSGSLYSTDTQYF. The CDR3 region has the DNA TGTGCCAGCAGTACAGGTAGCGGGAGCCTTTATAGCACAGATACGCAGTATTTT.

This clonotype came up a few times. V usage is TRBV9 and J usage is TRBJ2-1, with D uncertain. Deletions cut 3 bases from V and 0 bases from J, with 7 bases between. The CDR3 spans 14 residues. Germline V gene sequence: CDR1 SGDLS, CDR2 YYNGEE. CDR3 in amino acids: CASSGLLSYNEQFF. The CDR3 coding sequence is TGTGCCAGCAGCGGCCTCCTCTCCTACAATGAGCAGTTCTTC. Filled out from reference TRBV9 and TRBJ2-1, the complete variable domain reads DSGVTQTPKHLITATGQRVTLRCSPRSGDLSVYWYQQSLDQGLQFLIQYYNGEERAKGNILERFSAQQFPDLHSELNLSSLELGDSALYFCASSGLLSYNEQFFGPGTRLTVL.

The chain uses TRBV2 and TRBJ1-1; D ambiguous. This CDR3 spans 14 amino acids. CDR1 and CDR2 (germline): SNHLY, FYNNEI. V was cut by 7 bases and J by 4 bases, with 16 bases left in between. CDR3 sequence: CASTDRVSTTEAFF. DNA of the CDR3: TGTGCCAGCACTGATAGGGTCTCAACCACTGAAGCTTTCTTT. Using reference TRBV2 and TRBJ1-1 for the parts outside the CDR3, the full variable domain is EPEVTQTPSHQVTQMGQEVILRCVPISNHLYFYWYRQILGQKVEFLVSFYNNEISEKSEIFDDQFSVERPDGSNFTLKIRSTKLEDSAMYFCASTDRVSTTEAFFGQGTRLTVV.

J is TRBJ2-2 and V is TRBV29-1; TRBD2 matches 12 bases. J lost 1 base, V lost 8 bases, and 17 bases had no gene match. The CDR3 length is 19 residues. Per germline, CDR1 SQVTM and CDR2 ANQGSEA. DNA of the CDR3: TGCAGCTCTTCCCCGGGCGGGCTAGCGGGAGGGTGGAACACCGGGGAGCTGTTTTTT. This gives the protein CSSSPGGLAGGWNTGELFF.

V gene TRBV20-1 combines with J gene TRBJ2-5; D unclear. Germline lookup yields CDR1 DFQATT and CDR2 SNEGSKA (reference sequence). This CDR3 contains 14 residues. Trimming pared 4 bases from V and 5 bases from J, leaving 17 bases between. CDR3 loop: CSAILDGPRETQYF. The CDR3 bases are TGCAGTGCTATACTGGACGGTCCCCGGGAGACCCAGTACTTC.

This sequence joins TRBV19 and TRBJ2-6; D gene unclear. V dropped 10 bases and J dropped 4 bases, with 20 bases sitting between them. Germline CDR1 LNHDA, CDR2 SQIVND (reference sequence). CDR3 length: 16 amino acids. CDR3 amino acids: CATSPRMVSGANVLTF. The CDR3 nucleotides are TGTGCCACCTCTCCGCGGATGGTCTCCGGGGCCAACGTCCTGACTTTC.

This clonotype appeared a few times. This chain links TRBV12-3 or TRBV12-4 with TRBJ2-7, with D uncertain. CDR3 size: 14 residues. V lost 3 bases to trimming and J lost 1 base, with 10 bases between them. The CDR3 DNA reads TGTGCCAGCAGTTTCGGAATAGGATCCTACGAGCAGTACTTC. This translates into CASSFGIGSYEQYF.

The V and J genes are TRBV27 and TRBJ2-1; TRBD2 matches at 12 bases. Germline V gene lookup returns CDR1 MNHEY and CDR2 SMNVEV (reference sequence). V was pared by 4 bases and J by 6 bases, with 4 bases of the junction left unmatched. CDR3 length: 15 residues. The chain's CDR3 is CASSSGLAGLNEQFF. The CDR3, as DNA: TGTGCCAGCAGTTCGGGACTAGCGGGTCTCAATGAGCAGTTCTTC.

The chain has TRBV5-1 and TRBJ2-3; D gene ambiguous. The V gene's germline CDR1 is SGHRS and CDR2 YFSETQ. The ends were cut back, 4 bases at V and 1 base at J, with 10 bases in the middle. The CDR3 is 14 amino acids. CDR3 residues: CASSGNFGTDTQYF. CDR3 DNA sequence: TGCGCCAGCAGCGGAAATTTCGGCACAGATACGCAGTATTTT.

The J gene is TRBJ2-3, the V gene TRBV5-1, with D possibly TRBD2 on 6 matching bases. Germline values: CDR1 SGHRS, CDR2 YFSETQ. The CDR3 totals 16 residues. Trimming took off 0 bases at V and 2 bases at J, with 13 bases between the two ends. For the CDR3, the DNA is TGCGCCAGCAGCTTGGTGGGGGAGGCATCCACAGATACGCAGTATTTT. It translates to CASSLVGEASTDTQYF.

This sequence joins TRBV5-1 and TRBJ2-3; 8 bases map to TRBD2. The CDR3 consists of 17 residues. Unmatched junction bases numbered 13, after V lost 5 bases and J lost 2 bases. Looked up from germline, CDR1 is SGHRS and CDR2 is YFSETQ. CDR3 protein: CASRHGTRHLPTDTQYF. The CDR3 DNA reads TGCGCCAGCAGGCACGGGACTAGACACCTTCCCACAGATACGCAGTATTTT.